A single sample is the source of the 12 T cell receptor beta chains below, sequenced in a study of blood T cell repertoires in COVID-19. Libraries were prepared by immunoSEQ multiplex PCR; TCRdb keeps only in-frame clonotypes and omits some of them. This sample carries 200,000 to 250,000 clones, around 85% of them seen once, and the ten largest clones take 2.5% to 3.5%. Input material: peripheral blood. The receptors were gathered from a woman aged 25 to 39 who had recovered from COVID-19.

The chain is built from TRBV29-1 and TRBJ2-2; 8 bases align to TRBD1. Germline V lookup: CDR1 SQVTM, CDR2 ANQGSEA. V was clipped by 0 bases and J by 5 bases; unmatched bases: 17. CDR3 length: 19 residues. The CDR3 spells CSVEDYYPQGAGQTGELFF. CDR3 DNA: TGCAGCGTTGAAGACTATTACCCGCAGGGGGCAGGTCAGACCGGGGAGCTGTTTTTT.

In its sample, this clone was seen a few times. CDR3: CAISAGQGTYEQYF. Written as DNA, the CDR3 is TGTGCCATCAGCGCGGGACAGGGGACCTACGAGCAGTACTTC. The V and J genes are TRBV10-3 and TRBJ2-7, with 10 bases matching TRBD1. The CDR3 covers 14 residues. Germline CDR1 is ENHRY and CDR2 is SYGVKD. V lost 6 bases, J lost 2 bases, and 4 bases stayed unmatched.

The V gene is TRBV9, the J gene TRBJ1-1; unclear D gene. Trimming stripped 5 bases from V and 2 bases from J, with 10 bases between. There are 13 residues in the CDR3. From germline, CDR1 is SGDLS and CDR2 YYNGEE. CDR3 sequence: CASSVSPNTEAFF. The CDR3 DNA reads TGTGCCAGCAGTGTGAGTCCCAACACTGAAGCTTTCTTT.

This rearrangement joins TRBV7-2 to TRBJ1-1, with TRBD1 matching 8 bases. CDR1 is SGHTA, CDR2 FQGNSA, per germline. The CDR3 is made up of 14 amino acids. V lost 6 bases, J lost 5 bases, and 8 bases stayed unmatched. The CDR3 sequence is CASRTTTGGTEAFF. The CDR3 DNA is TGTGCCAGCAGAACAACCACAGGGGGAACTGAAGCTTTCTTT.

The chain couples TRBV5-1 to TRBJ2-7; D not certain. The germline V gene encodes CDR1 SGHRS and CDR2 YFSETQ. CDR3 size: 18 residues. Trimming cost V 3 bases and J 1 base, with 23 bases left between them. CDR3 loop: CASSCLEPRFYTSYEQYF. The CDR3 DNA reads as TGCGCCAGCAGCTGCCTGGAGCCCCGGTTCTATACTTCCTACGAGCAGTACTTC.

This sequence joins TRBV2 and TRBJ1-3; D uncertain. The germline CDR1 and CDR2 sequences are SNHLY and FYNNEI. The CDR3 spans 17 residues. Trimming removed 4 bases from V and 7 bases from J, with 23 bases in between. The CDR3 DNA reads TGTGCCAGCAGTGTTGGATTGGGCCTCCGCCGGGAGAACACCATATATTTT. Its translation is CASSVGLGLRRENTIYF.

The rearrangement links TRBV4-1 to TRBJ1-5, with 8 nucleotides matching TRBD1. The CDR3 is 16 amino acids. The germline V gene has CDR1 MGHRA and CDR2 YSYEKL. With 1 base clipped from V and 4 bases from J, the junction kept 6 bases outside the gene matches. The CDR3, as DNA: TGCGCCAGCAGCCAAGTAGGAGGACAGGGTAATCAGCCCCAGCATTTT. It codes for CASSQVGGQGNQPQHF.

V usage is TRBV27 and J usage is TRBJ2-5, with TRBD1 as a possible D gene (5 bases). The CDR3 length is 14 residues. CDR1 MNHEY and CDR2 SMNVEV come from the germline V gene (reference sequence). V lost 4 bases, J lost 3 bases, and 12 bases lay in between. CDR3 loop: CASSSAQGKETQYF. As DNA, the CDR3 is TGTGCCAGCAGTTCCGCCCAGGGAAAAGAGACCCAGTACTTC.

This clone occurred a few times. The chain carries TRBV19 and TRBJ2-2, with 10 bases matching TRBD1. Losses at the gene ends were 4 bases for V and 5 bases for J; bases not matched to a gene: 4. The germline V gene has CDR1 LNHDA and CDR2 SQIVND (reference sequence). The CDR3 consists of 15 residues. The CDR3, as DNA: TGTGCCAGTAGTAAGACAGGGGGCAATACCGGGGAGCTGTTTTTT. This gives the protein CASSKTGGNTGELFF.

This chain links TRBV12-3 or TRBV12-4 with TRBJ2-7, with 7 bases that match TRBD1. Losses at the gene ends were 6 bases for V and 2 bases for J; bases not matched to a gene: 1. The CDR3 consists of 12 residues. CDR3 amino acids: CASRQGTYEQYF. The CDR3 DNA reads TGTGCCAGCAGACAGGGGACCTACGAGCAGTACTTC.

This chain uses TRBV10-3 with TRBJ1-3, with 8 nucleotides matching TRBD1. Germline trimming cut 8 bases from V and 3 bases from J; bases unmatched to any gene: 3. Germline assignment: CDR1 ENHRY and CDR2 SYGVKD. The CDR3 has 13 residues. The CDR3 DNA is TGTGCCATCTTGGGACAGGTTGGAAACACCATATATTTT. Translating it yields CAILGQVGNTIYF.

This sequence joins TRBV3-1 (or the pseudogene TRBV3-2) and TRBJ2-7; TRBD1 aligns across 7 bases. V lost 1 base, J lost 3 bases, and 9 bases stayed unmatched. The CDR3 covers 16 residues. Germline V CDR1 and CDR2: LGHDT, YNNKEL (reference sequence). The CDR3 spells CASSQGVFRQGYEQYF. For the CDR3, the DNA is TGTGCCAGCAGCCAAGGAGTTTTCCGACAGGGCTACGAGCAGTACTTC.